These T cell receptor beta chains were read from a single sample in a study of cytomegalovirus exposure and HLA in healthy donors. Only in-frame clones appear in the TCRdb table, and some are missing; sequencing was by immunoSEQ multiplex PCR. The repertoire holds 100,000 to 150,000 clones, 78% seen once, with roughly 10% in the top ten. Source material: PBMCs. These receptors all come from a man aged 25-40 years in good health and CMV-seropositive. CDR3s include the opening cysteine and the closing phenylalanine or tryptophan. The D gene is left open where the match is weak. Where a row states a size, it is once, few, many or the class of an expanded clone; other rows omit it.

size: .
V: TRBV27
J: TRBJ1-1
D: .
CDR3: CASSLEGWGGANTEAFF
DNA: TGTGCCAGCAGTTTAGAGGGTTGGGGGGGGGCGAACACTGAAGCTTTCTTT

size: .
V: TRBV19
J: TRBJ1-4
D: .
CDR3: CASSIEGRRANEKLFF
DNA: TGTGCCAGTAGTATAGAGGGGCGTCGGGCTAATGAAAAACTGTTTTTT

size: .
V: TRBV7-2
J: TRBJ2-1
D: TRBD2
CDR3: CASSLKAGSYNEQFF
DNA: TGTGCCAGCAGCTTAAAAGCGGGGAGCTACAATGAGCAGTTCTTC

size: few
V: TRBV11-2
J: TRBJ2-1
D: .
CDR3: CASSLGPSSLYNEQFF
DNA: TGTGCCAGCAGCTTAGGCCCTAGCTCCCTCTACAATGAGCAGTTCTTC

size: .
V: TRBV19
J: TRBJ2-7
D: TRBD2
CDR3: CASSRRLAGVVGEQYF
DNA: TGTGCCAGTAGTCGTAGACTAGCGGGAGTAGTGGGCGAGCAGTACTTC

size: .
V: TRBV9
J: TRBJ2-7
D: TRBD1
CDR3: CASSVAGTGGYEQYF
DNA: TGTGCCAGCAGCGTAGCAGGGACAGGGGGATACGAGCAGTACTTC

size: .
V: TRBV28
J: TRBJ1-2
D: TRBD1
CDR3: CASSPGTGGYTF
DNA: TGTGCCAGCAGTCCAGGGACAGGCGGCTACACCTTC

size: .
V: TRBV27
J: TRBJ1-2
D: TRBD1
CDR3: CASSPAGTGIYGYTF
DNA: TGTGCCAGCAGCCCCGCCGGGACAGGGATCTATGGCTACACCTTC

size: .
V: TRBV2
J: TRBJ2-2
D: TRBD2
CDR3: CASTSGTGELFF
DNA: TGTGCCAGCACTAGCGGCACCGGGGAGCTGTTTTTT

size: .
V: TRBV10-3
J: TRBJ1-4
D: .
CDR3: CAISESTSSTNEKLFF
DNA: TGTGCCATCAGTGAGTCTACATCTTCAACTAATGAAAAACTGTTTTTT

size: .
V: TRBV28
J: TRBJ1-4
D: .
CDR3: CASSFGPREKLFF
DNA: TGTGCCAGCAGTTTTGGGCCCCGTGAAAAACTGTTTTTT

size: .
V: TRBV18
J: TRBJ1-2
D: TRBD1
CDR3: CASSVDRDREASGYTF
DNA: TGTGCCAGCTCAGTCGACCGGGACAGGGAAGCTAGTGGCTACACCTTC

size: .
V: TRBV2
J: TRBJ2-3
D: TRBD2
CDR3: CASSKVNPLTSGGLDTQYF
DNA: TGTGCCAGCAGCAAAGTGAACCCCCTTACTAGCGGGGGGTTAGATACGCAGTATTTT

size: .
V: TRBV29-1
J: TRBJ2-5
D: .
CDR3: CSVSAGEGETQYF
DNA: TGCAGCGTTAGCGCAGGGGAGGGAGAGACCCAGTACTTC

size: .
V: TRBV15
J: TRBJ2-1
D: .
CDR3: CATRANPSNEQFF
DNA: TGTGCCACCAGGGCCAACCCGTCCAATGAGCAGTTCTTC

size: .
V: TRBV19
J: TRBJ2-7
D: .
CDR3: CASSIGGRGFEQYF
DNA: TGTGCCAGTAGTATAGGCGGCAGGGGTTTTGAGCAGTACTTC

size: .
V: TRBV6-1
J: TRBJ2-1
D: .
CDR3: CASSGTDWGDNEQFF
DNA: TGTGCCAGCAGCGGAACGGACTGGGGGGACAATGAGCAGTTCTTC

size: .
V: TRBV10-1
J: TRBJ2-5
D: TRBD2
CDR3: CASYLSQGGRTQYF
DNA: TGCGCCAGTTACCTTTCCCAGGGAGGGCGGACCCAGTACTTC

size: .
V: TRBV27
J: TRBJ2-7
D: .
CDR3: CASSLRGIRAGDEQYF
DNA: TGTGCCAGCAGTTTAAGGGGGATTCGGGCAGGGGACGAGCAGTACTTC

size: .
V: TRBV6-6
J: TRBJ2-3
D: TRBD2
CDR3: CASGLAGGEDTQYF
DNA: TGTGCCAGCGGATTAGCGGGCGGAGAAGATACGCAGTATTTT

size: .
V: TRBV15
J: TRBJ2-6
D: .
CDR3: CATSLRTAGANVLTF
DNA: TGTGCCACCAGCCTTAGGACAGCTGGGGCCAACGTCCTGACTTTC

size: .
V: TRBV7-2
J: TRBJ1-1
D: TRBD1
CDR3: CASSFQQGVSTEAFF
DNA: TGTGCCAGCAGCTTCCAACAGGGGGTGAGCACTGAAGCTTTCTTT

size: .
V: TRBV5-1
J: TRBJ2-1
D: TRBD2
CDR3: CASRGTSNEQFF
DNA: TGCGCCAGCAGAGGGACTAGTAATGAGCAGTTCTTC

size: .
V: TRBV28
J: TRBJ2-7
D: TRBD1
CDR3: CASSPGTGPYEQYF
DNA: TGTGCCAGCAGCCCCGGGACAGGGCCCTACGAGCAGTACTTC

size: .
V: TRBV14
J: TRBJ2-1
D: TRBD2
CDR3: CASSQGLAGINEQFF
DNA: TGTGCCAGCAGCCAAGGGCTAGCGGGGATCAATGAGCAGTTCTTC

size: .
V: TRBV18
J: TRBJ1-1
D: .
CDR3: CASSPQGVLNTEAFF
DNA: TGTGCCAGCTCACCCCAAGGGGTACTGAACACTGAAGCTTTCTTT

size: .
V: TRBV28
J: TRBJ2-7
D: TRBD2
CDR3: CASLAGGIPRYEQYF
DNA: TGTGCCAGCCTCGCGGGGGGCATTCCCCGCTACGAGCAGTACTTC

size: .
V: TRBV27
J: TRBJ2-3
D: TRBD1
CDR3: CASSFRGREVADTQYF
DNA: TGTGCCAGCAGTTTCAGGGGGCGCGAGGTCGCAGATACGCAGTATTTT

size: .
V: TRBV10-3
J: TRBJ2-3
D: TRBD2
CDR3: CAITPGRAGDTQYF
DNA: TGTGCCATCACCCCCGGGAGGGCTGGAGATACGCAGTATTTT

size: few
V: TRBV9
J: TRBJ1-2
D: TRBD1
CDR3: CASSVQGANGYTF
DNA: TGTGCCAGCAGCGTCCAGGGGGCGAATGGCTACACCTTC

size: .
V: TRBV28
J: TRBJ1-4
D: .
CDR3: CASTRATNEKLFF
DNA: TGTGCCAGCACAAGAGCAACTAATGAAAAACTGTTTTTT

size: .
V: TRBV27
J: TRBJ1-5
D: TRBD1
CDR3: CASSQDRVNQPQHF
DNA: TGTGCCAGCAGTCAAGACAGGGTCAATCAGCCCCAGCATTTT

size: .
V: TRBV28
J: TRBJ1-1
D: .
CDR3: CASSLSGQGENTEAFF
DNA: TGTGCCAGCAGTTTATCCGGTCAAGGGGAGAACACTGAAGCTTTCTTT

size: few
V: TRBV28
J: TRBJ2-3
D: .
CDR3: CASSFGGGTDTQYF
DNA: TGTGCCAGCAGTTTTGGGGGCGGCACAGATACGCAGTATTTT

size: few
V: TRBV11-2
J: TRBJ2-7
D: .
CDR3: CASTPGSGLEQYF
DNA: TGTGCCAGCACCCCTGGGTCGGGTCTCGAGCAGTACTTC

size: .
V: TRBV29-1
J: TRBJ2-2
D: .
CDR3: CSAGGWRPNTGELFF
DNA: TGCAGCGCCGGGGGTTGGCGTCCGAACACCGGGGAGCTGTTTTTT

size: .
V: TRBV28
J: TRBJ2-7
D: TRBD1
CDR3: CASSLWTGTNWDEQYF
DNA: TGTGCCAGCAGTTTATGGACAGGGACAAATTGGGACGAGCAGTACTTC

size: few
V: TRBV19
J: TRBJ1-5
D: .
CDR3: CASSTLGGTMSQPQHF
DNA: TGTGCCAGTAGTACACTGGGGGGGACGATGAGTCAGCCCCAGCATTTT

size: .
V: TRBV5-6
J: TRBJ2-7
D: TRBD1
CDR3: CASSSGTGGEQYF
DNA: TGTGCCAGCAGCTCGGGGACAGGGGGCGAGCAGTACTTC

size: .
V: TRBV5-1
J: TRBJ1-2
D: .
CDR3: CASSLSGGDYGYTF
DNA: TGCGCCAGCAGCTTGTCCGGGGGTGACTATGGCTACACCTTC

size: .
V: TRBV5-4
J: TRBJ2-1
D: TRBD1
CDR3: CASSLGRTGSAYEQFF
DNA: TGTGCCAGCAGCTTGGGGAGGACAGGGTCAGCGTATGAGCAGTTCTTC

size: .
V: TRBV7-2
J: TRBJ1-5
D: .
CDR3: CASSFGALGGTQHF
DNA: TGTGCCAGCAGCTTCGGGGCGCTCGGGGGGACCCAGCATTTT

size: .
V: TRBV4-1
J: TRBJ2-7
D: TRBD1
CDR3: CASSRGQGLTEQYF
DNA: TGCGCCAGCAGCCGAGGACAGGGTTTGACCGAGCAGTACTTC

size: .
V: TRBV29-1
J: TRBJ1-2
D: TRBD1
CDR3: CSVGGQGVEYYGYTF
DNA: TGCAGCGTTGGAGGTCAGGGGGTGGAATACTATGGCTACACCTTC

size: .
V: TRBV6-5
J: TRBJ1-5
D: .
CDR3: CASGNNKRPQHF
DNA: TGTGCCAGCGGCAATAACAAGCGGCCCCAGCATTTT

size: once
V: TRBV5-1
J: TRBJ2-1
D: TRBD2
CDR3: CASTAAGTSYNEQFF
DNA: TGCGCCAGCACCGCAGCGGGAACGTCATACAATGAGCAGTTCTTC

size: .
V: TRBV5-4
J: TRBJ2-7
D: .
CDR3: CASSLTVNSYEQYF
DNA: TGTGCCAGCAGCTTGACGGTAAACTCCTACGAGCAGTACTTC